This T cell receptor beta chain was sequenced during a study of blood T cell repertoires in COVID-19. About the research overall: Acute-phase and convalescent COVID-19 samples originated in the United States, Italy and Spain.

Under the authors' procedure: How many nucleated cells were present was estimated from reference gene primer amplification. Sequenced by immunoSEQ multiplex PCR; TCRdb stores in-frame clones only, minus some. The V and J calls and clone size come from that table; D and trimming were worked out from the DNA. The sample lists approximately 240,000 clones, approximately 87% seen once, with 3% to 3.5% in the top ten. V was pared by 4 bases and J by 4 bases, with 14 bases between. This CDR3 has 15 amino acids. Germline V gives CDR1 MGHRA, CDR2 YSYEKL. The rearrangement links TRBV4-1 to TRBJ1-5; possible D gene TRBD1, 6 bases. The specimen sequenced was PBMCs or T cells enriched from blood (not recorded which). The receptor's source is a woman in her forties or fifties in a cohort exposed to, infected with or recovered from COVID-19 (not recorded which). The CDR3 nucleotides are TGCGCCAGCAGCCTCGAGGGTAGGGGGAATCAGCCCCAGCATTTT. Residues: CASSLEGRGNQPQHF.